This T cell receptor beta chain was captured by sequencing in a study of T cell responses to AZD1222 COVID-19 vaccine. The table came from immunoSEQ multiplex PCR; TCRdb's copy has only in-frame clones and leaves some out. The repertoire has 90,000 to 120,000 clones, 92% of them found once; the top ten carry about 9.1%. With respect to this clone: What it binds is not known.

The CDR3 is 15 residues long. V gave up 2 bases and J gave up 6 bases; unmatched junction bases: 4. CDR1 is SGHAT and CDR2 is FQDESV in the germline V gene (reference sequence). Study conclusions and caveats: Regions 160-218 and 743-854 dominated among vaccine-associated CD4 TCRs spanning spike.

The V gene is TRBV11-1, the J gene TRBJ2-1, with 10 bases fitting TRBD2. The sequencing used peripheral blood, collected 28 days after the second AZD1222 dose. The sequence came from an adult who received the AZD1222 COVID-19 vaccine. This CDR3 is CASSLWSGGVNEQFF. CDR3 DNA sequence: TGTGCCAGCAGCTTATGGAGCGGGGGGGTCAATGAGCAGTTCTTC.